This TCR beta chain was sequenced in a study of blood T cell repertoires in COVID-19. In the original processing: Estimates of nucleated cell counts were drawn from the amplification of reference gene primers. Profiled with immunoSEQ multiplex PCR; TCRdb holds only in-frame clones, not every one. V and J calls plus clone size are reproduced from that table; the DNA served to infer D and trimming. The sample consists of 60,000 to 100,000 clones, 70% to 90% of them appearing once. Material: peripheral blood. The receptor's source is a man in his fifties or sixties with active COVID-19.

In DNA, the CDR3 is TGTGCCAGTAGTACGTACAGGGACGGAAGCACAGATACGCAGTATTTT. This gives the protein CASSTYRDGSTDTQYF. The chain joins TRBV19 to TRBJ2-3, with D possibly matching TRBD1 (6 bases). CDR1 and CDR2 (germline): LNHDA, SQIVND (reference sequence). This CDR3 has 16 amino acids. V gave up 4 bases and J gave up 0 bases, with 14 bases separating them.